This T cell receptor beta chain came from a study of cytomegalovirus exposure and HLA in healthy donors. Study-level results: TCR beta chains numbering more than 150 were designated cytomegalovirus-associated.

This clone appeared once. The antigen remains undetermined. Generated by immunoSEQ multiplex PCR, the TCRdb table keeps only in-frame clones and is missing some. This sample carries under 200,000 clones, roughly 95% of them seen once, and the ten largest clones take 0.89%. This CDR3 is built from 14 residues. The V gene lost 3 bases and the J gene lost 5 bases, with 14 bases spanning the gap. CDR1 and CDR2 from the germline V gene are SGHRS and YFSETQ. The clonotype comes from a woman aged 18-30 years in good health and CMV-seronegative. The V gene is TRBV5-1, the J gene TRBJ1-1, with D unclear. Sequenced material: PBMCs. The CDR3 loop is CASSSGSGSTEAFF. CDR3 coding DNA: TGCGCCAGCAGCTCGGGCAGCGGCAGTACTGAAGCTTTCTTT.